The 5 T cell receptor beta chains listed next were all sequenced from one sample in a study of shared clonotypes between healthy human individuals. TCRdb keeps only in-frame clones here, not all; method: immunoSEQ multiplex PCR. This table has more than 400,000 clones, around 73% appearing once. The sample consisted of PBMCs. The origin of the receptors is a woman aged 40 to 50 in good health. Some clones in this sample may be carry-over from other donors' samples.

This clone was detected only a few times. CDR3 nucleotides: TGTGCCAGTATGGCCGGGACTAGTCGGAACACCGGGGAGCTGTTTTTT. This translates into CASMAGTSRNTGELFF. This chain joins TRBV19 and TRBJ2-2, with 8 bases matching TRBD2. Germline trimming cut 7 bases from V and 1 base from J; bases unmatched to any gene: 8. Germline lookup yields CDR1 LNHDA and CDR2 SQIVND (reference sequence). This CDR3 comprises 16 residues. Full variable domain (outside the CDR3, taken from reference TRBV19 and TRBJ2-2): DGGITQSPKYLFRKEGQNVTLSCEQNLNHDAMYWYRQDPGQGLRLIYYSQIVNDFQKGDIAEGYSVSREKKESFPLTVTSAQKNPTAFYLCASMAGTSRNTGELFFGEGSRLTVL.

The genes are TRBV18 and TRBJ2-7, with D possibly TRBD1 on 6 matching bases. The CDR3 sequence is 14 residues long. From germline, CDR1 is KGHSH and CDR2 LQKENI. Trimming stripped 4 bases from V and 5 bases from J, with 15 bases between. CDR3: CASSLQGFLDEQYF. CDR3 DNA: TGTGCCAGCTCACTACAGGGTTTTCTGGACGAGCAGTACTTC.

The V call is TRBV5-1, the J call TRBJ2-5, with D perhaps matching TRBD1 or TRBD2 (5 bases each). This CDR3 has 15 residues. The germline CDR1 and CDR2 sequences are SGHRS and YFSETQ. V lost 0 bases to trimming and J lost 1 base, with 10 bases between them. The CDR3 reads CASSLVGTTQETQYF. The CDR3 DNA is TGCGCCAGCAGCTTGGTCGGGACGACCCAAGAGACCCAGTACTTC. Full variable domain (outside the CDR3, taken from reference TRBV5-1 and TRBJ2-5): KAGVTQTPRYLIKTRGQQVTLSCSPISGHRSVSWYQQTPGQGLQFLFEYFSETQRNKGNFPGRFSGRQFSNSRSEMNVSTLELGDSALYLCASSLVGTTQETQYFGPGTRLLVL.

The chain joins TRBV28 to TRBJ1-2; D may be TRBD1 (6 bases). The germline CDR1 and CDR2 sequences are MDHEN and SYDVKM. Trimming removed 6 bases at V and 7 bases at J, with 15 bases between. This CDR3 has 13 residues. The CDR3 DNA reads as TGTGCCAGCAGCGAACAGGGCATTCGTGGCTACACCTTC. This gives the protein CASSEQGIRGYTF.

This chain uses TRBV7-9 with TRBJ1-1, with a weak D call TRBD1 (5 bases). The germline CDR1 and CDR2 sequences are SEHNR and FQNEAQ (reference sequence). The CDR3 contains 14 residues. The V end lost 5 bases, the J end lost 1 base, and 11 bases lay between the germline ends. Here the CDR3 DNA reads TGTGCCAGCAGCGTCTCCGGGACGAACACTGAAGCTTTCTTT. This translates into CASSVSGTNTEAFF.